Listed below are T cell receptor beta chains from one sample, sequenced in a study of cytomegalovirus exposure and HLA in healthy donors. Clones were read by immunoSEQ multiplex PCR, and TCRdb kept only the in-frame ones, dropping some. The sample holds 150,000 to 200,000 clones, more than 70% seen once. Sequencing was done on a sample of PBMCs. These receptors were collected from a male donor in good health and CMV-seropositive. The CDR3 runs from the conserved cysteine through the conserved F or W. The D gene is left open where the match is weak. Where a row states a size, it is once, few, many or the class of an expanded clone; other rows omit it.

J: TRBJ2-1
V: TRBV11-3
D: TRBD2
size: few
CDR3: CASSLALAGPSYNEQFF
DNA: TGTGCCAGCAGCTTAGCATTAGCGGGACCAAGCTACAATGAGCAGTTCTTC

J: TRBJ1-4
V: TRBV19
D: TRBD1
size: NA
CDR3: CASSIPLSGQSKLFF
DNA: TGTGCCAGTAGTATCCCGTTGTCGGGACAGTCAAAACTGTTTTTT

J: TRBJ2-7
V: TRBV2
D: TRBD1
size: NA
CDR3: CARGQSYEQYF
DNA: TGTGCCAGGGGACAGTCCTACGAGCAGTACTTC

J: TRBJ1-2
V: TRBV19
D: NA
size: NA
CDR3: CASSTAGREASGGYTF
DNA: TGTGCCAGTAGTACGGCAGGGCGAGAGGCTTCTGGTGGCTACACCTTC

J: TRBJ1-1
V: TRBV5-4
D: TRBD1
size: NA
CDR3: CASSPDRVNTEAFF
DNA: TGTGCCAGCAGCCCGGACAGGGTGAACACTGAAGCTTTCTTT

J: TRBJ1-4
V: TRBV4-2
D: TRBD1
size: NA
CDR3: CASSQGPERGREKLFF
DNA: TGTGCCAGCAGCCAAGGACCCGAAAGGGGGCGTGAAAAACTGTTTTTT

J: TRBJ2-1
V: TRBV18
D: NA
size: few
CDR3: CASSPPGSDEQFF
DNA: TGTGCCAGCTCACCGCCAGGGTCGGATGAGCAGTTCTTC

J: TRBJ1-3
V: TRBV19
D: NA
size: NA
CDR3: CASSRFTSGNTIYF
DNA: TGTGCCAGTAGTCGGTTCACCTCTGGAAACACCATATATTTT

J: TRBJ2-1
V: TRBV6-1
D: NA
size: NA
CDR3: CASRLAGEQFF
DNA: TGTGCCAGCAGACTAGCCGGTGAGCAGTTCTTC

J: TRBJ2-7
V: TRBV11-2
D: NA
size: NA
CDR3: CASSSQRDRDYEQYF
DNA: TGTGCCAGCAGCTCCCAAAGAGACAGAGACTACGAGCAGTACTTC

J: TRBJ2-7
V: TRBV27
D: NA
size: NA
CDR3: CASSPAGSIYEQYF
DNA: TGTGCCAGCAGCCCAGCAGGCAGTATTTACGAGCAGTACTTC

J: TRBJ1-4
V: TRBV6-6
D: NA
size: few
CDR3: CASSSSRIDEKLFF
DNA: TGTGCCAGCAGCTCCTCGCGGATCGATGAAAAACTGTTTTTT

J: TRBJ1-2
V: TRBV30
D: NA
size: NA
CDR3: CAWSVYNYGYTF
DNA: TGTGCCTGGAGTGTATATAACTATGGCTACACCTTC

J: TRBJ2-1
V: TRBV27
D: NA
size: few
CDR3: CASSLGWSEQFF
DNA: TGTGCCAGCAGTTTAGGATGGAGTGAGCAGTTCTTC

J: TRBJ2-3
V: TRBV6-4
D: TRBD2
size: NA
CDR3: CASSDSGTSGVSDTQYF
DNA: TGTGCCAGCAGTGACTCGGGGACTAGCGGGGTCTCCGATACGCAGTATTTT

J: TRBJ2-6
V: TRBV29-1
D: NA
size: few
CDR3: CSVRLNSGANVLTF
DNA: TGCAGCGTCCGACTGAACTCTGGGGCCAACGTCCTGACTTTC

J: TRBJ1-1
V: TRBV7-6
D: NA
size: NA
CDR3: CASSFFQNTEAFF
DNA: TGTGCCAGCAGCTTTTTTCAGAACACTGAAGCTTTCTTT

J: TRBJ2-3
V: TRBV5-5
D: NA
size: NA
CDR3: CASSLAWVRLSTDTQYF
DNA: TGTGCCAGCAGCTTGGCCTGGGTGAGGCTATCCACAGATACGCAGTATTTT

J: TRBJ1-1
V: TRBV7-3
D: TRBD1
size: NA
CDR3: CASSEQGGVNTEAFF
DNA: TGTGCCAGCAGCGAACAGGGGGGGGTTAACACTGAAGCTTTCTTT

J: TRBJ2-1
V: TRBV5-6
D: NA
size: NA
CDR3: CASSLRLARQFF
DNA: TGTGCCAGCAGCTTACGACTGGCTAGGCAGTTCTTC

J: TRBJ2-3
V: TRBV7-2
D: NA
size: once
CDR3: CASSLVGESTDTQYF
DNA: TGTGCCAGCAGCTTAGTCGGGGAAAGCACAGATACGCAGTATTTT

J: TRBJ2-1
V: TRBV5-6
D: TRBD2
size: NA
CDR3: CASSLWGGSYNEQFF
DNA: TGTGCCAGCAGCTTGTGGGGGGGCTCCTACAATGAGCAGTTCTTC

J: TRBJ1-5
V: TRBV18
D: TRBD1
size: NA
CDR3: CASSPTGDGNQPQHF
DNA: TGTGCCAGCTCACCTACAGGGGACGGCAATCAGCCCCAGCATTTT

J: TRBJ1-5
V: TRBV6-6
D: NA
size: NA
CDR3: CASSHPGQPQHF
DNA: TGTGCCAGCAGTCACCCGGGGCAGCCCCAGCATTTT

J: TRBJ1-1
V: TRBV5-1
D: TRBD1
size: NA
CDR3: CASSLEGGPEAFF
DNA: TGCGCCAGCAGCTTGGAAGGGGGCCCCGAGGCTTTCTTT

J: TRBJ2-7
V: TRBV10-3
D: NA
size: NA
CDR3: CAISDFRYEQYF
DNA: TGTGCCATCAGTGATTTCAGGTACGAGCAGTACTTC

J: TRBJ2-7
V: TRBV18
D: TRBD2
size: NA
CDR3: CASSPIASGSLFHEQYF
DNA: TGTGCCAGCTCACCAATCGCTAGCGGGAGCTTGTTCCACGAGCAGTACTTC

J: TRBJ1-1
V: TRBV9
D: TRBD1
size: NA
CDR3: CASSVNPTGLGNTEAFF
DNA: TGTGCCAGCAGCGTCAACCCGACAGGGTTGGGGAACACTGAAGCTTTCTTT

J: TRBJ2-5
V: TRBV19
D: TRBD1
size: NA
CDR3: CASSATGTGAKETQYF
DNA: TGTGCCAGTAGTGCAACCGGGACAGGGGCGAAAGAGACCCAGTACTTC